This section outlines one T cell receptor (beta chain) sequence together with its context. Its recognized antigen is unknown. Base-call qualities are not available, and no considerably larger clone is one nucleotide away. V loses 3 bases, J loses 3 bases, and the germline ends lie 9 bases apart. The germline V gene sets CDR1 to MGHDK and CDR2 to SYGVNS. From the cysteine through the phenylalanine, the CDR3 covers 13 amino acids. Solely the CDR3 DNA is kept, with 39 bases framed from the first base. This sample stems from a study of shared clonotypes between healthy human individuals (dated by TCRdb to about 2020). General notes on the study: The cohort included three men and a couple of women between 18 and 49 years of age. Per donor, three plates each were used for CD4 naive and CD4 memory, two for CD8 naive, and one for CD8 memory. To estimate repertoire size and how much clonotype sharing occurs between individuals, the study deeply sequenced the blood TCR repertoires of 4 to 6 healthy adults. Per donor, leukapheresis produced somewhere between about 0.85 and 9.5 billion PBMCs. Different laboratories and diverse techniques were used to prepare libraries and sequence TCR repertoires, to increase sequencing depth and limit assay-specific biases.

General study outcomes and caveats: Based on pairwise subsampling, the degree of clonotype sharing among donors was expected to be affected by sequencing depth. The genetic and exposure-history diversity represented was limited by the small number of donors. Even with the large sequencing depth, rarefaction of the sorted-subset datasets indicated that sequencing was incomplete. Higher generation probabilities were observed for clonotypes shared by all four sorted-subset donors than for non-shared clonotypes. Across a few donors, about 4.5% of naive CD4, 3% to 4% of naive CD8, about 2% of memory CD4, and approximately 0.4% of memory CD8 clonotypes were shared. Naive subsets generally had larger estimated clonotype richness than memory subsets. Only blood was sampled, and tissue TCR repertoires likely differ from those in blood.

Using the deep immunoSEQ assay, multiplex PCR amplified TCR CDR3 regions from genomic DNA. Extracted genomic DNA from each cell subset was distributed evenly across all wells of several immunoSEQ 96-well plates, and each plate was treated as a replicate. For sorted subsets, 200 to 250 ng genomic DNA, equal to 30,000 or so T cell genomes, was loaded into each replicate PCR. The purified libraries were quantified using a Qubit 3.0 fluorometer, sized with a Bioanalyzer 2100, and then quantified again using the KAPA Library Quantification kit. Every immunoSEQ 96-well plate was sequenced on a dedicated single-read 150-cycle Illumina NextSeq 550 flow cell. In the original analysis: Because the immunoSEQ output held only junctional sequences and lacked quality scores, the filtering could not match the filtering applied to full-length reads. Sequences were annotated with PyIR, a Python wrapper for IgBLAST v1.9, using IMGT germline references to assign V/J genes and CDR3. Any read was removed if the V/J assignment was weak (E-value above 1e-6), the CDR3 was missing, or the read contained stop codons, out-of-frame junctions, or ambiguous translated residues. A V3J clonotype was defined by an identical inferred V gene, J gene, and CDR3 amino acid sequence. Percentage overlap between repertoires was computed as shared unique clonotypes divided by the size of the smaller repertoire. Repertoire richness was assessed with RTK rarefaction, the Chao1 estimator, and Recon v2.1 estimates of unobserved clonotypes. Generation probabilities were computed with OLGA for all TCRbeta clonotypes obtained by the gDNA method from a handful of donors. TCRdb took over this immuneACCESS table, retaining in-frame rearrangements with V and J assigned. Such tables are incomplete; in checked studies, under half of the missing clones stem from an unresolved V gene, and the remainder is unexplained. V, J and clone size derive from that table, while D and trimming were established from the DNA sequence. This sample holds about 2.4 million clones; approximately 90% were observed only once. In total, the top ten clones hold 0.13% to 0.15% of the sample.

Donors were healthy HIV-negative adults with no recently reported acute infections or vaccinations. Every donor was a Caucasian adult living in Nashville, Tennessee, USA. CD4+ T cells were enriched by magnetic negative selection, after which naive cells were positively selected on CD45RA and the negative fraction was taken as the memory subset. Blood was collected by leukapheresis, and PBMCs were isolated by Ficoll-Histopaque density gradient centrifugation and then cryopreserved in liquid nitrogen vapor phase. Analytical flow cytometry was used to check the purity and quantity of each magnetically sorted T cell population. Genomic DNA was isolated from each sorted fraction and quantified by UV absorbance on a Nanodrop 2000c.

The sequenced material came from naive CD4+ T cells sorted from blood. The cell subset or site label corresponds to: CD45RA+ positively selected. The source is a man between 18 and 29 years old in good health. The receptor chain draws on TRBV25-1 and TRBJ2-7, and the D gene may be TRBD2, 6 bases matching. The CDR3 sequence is CASSDLSGYEQYF. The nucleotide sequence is TGTGCCAGCAGTGACCTTAGCGGCTACGAGCAGTACTTC.